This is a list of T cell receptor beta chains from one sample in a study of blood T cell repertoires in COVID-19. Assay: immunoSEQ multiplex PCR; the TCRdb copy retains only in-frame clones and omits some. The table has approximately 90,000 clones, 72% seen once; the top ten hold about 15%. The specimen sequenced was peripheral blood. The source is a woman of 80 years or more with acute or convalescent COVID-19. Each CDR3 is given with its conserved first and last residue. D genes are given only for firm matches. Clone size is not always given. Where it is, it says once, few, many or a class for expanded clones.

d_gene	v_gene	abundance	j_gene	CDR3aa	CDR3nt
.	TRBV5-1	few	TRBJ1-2	CASSDSNEGYTF	TGCGCCAGCAGTGACAGTAATGAAGGCTACACCTTC
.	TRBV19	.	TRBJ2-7	CASSGRGEQYF	TGTGCCAGTAGTGGACGGGGAGAGCAGTACTTC
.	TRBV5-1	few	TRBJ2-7	CASSLVAPHIGEQYF	TGCGCCAGCAGCTTGGTAGCCCCGCATATTGGCGAGCAGTACTTC
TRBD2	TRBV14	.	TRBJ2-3	CASSRGTSAKTDTQYF	TGTGCCAGCAGCCGGGGGACTAGCGCGAAAACAGATACGCAGTATTTT
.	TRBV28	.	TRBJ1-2	CASTSWGTLTPVGYGYTF	TGTGCCAGCACCTCGTGGGGGACATTAACCCCCGTAGGCTATGGCTACACCTTC
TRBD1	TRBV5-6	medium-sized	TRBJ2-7	CASSSGTATYEQYF	TGTGCCAGCAGCTCCGGGACAGCGACTTACGAGCAGTACTTC
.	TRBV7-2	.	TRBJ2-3	CASGQGRNTQYF	TGTGCCAGCGGCCAGGGCAGGAATACGCAGTATTTT
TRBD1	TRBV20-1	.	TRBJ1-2	CSASPTGGGYGYTF	TGCAGTGCTAGTCCTACAGGGGGCGGATATGGCTACACCTTC
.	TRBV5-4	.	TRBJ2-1	CASSLVGRQYNEQFF	TGTGCCAGCAGCTTGGTAGGCAGGCAGTACAATGAGCAGTTCTTC
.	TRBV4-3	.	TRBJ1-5	CASSQEVSEGQPQHF	TGCGCCAGCAGCCAAGAGGTATCTGAGGGTCAGCCCCAGCATTTT
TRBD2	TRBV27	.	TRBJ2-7	CASSPIRLAGQISGYEQYF	TGTGCCAGCAGTCCGATCCGACTAGCGGGGCAAATATCGGGCTACGAGCAGTACTTC
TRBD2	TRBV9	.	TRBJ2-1	CASSVASGEFEQFF	TGTGCCAGCAGCGTAGCTAGCGGGGAGTTTGAGCAGTTCTTC
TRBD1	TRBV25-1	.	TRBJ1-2	CASSRQGLSYGYTF	TGTGCCAGCAGCCGACAGGGGTTGAGTTATGGCTACACCTTC
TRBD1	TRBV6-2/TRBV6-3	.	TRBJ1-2	CASTPPDRVSAGYTF	TGTGCCAGCACCCCCCCGGACAGGGTTAGCGCTGGCTACACCTTC
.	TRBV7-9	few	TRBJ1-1	CASSPAGDLNTEAFF	TGTGCCAGCAGCCCGGCGGGAGACTTGAACACTGAAGCTTTCTTT